These 4 T cell receptor beta chains originate from one sample sequenced in a study of T-cell reconstitution after alpha-beta-depleted transplantation in children. A library of TCRbeta sequences, prepared with unique molecular identifiers, was generated. From the PCR reads, TCRdb called clonotypes with MiXCR, one entry per CDR3 protein. Counted here are approximately 630,000 distinct CDR3 sequences, less than 15% occurring once; the ten biggest clones make up around 0.79%. Sequencing used PBMCs, obtained before TCRalphabeta/CD19-depleted stem cell transplant. These receptors were collected from a girl under 10 years old with congenital amegakaryocytic thrombocytopenia, due to receive a stem cell transplant.

In its sample, this clonotype was seen many times. V and J are TRBV10-3 and TRBJ2-1, with a weak D call TRBD1 (5 bases). Trimming took 6 bases from V and 1 from J, leaving 16 bases between them. Germline CDR1 ENHRY, CDR2 SYGVKD. The CDR3 totals 16 residues. The CDR3 bases are TGTGCCATCAGCGGCGACCCACAGGATTCCTACAATGAGCAGTTCTTC. This gives the protein CAISGDPQDSYNEQFF.

This clonotype was picked up many times. V and J are TRBV15 and TRBJ2-1, with D unresolved. Germline V CDR1 and CDR2: LNHNV, YYDKDF (reference sequence). V was shortened by 3 bases and J by 0 bases, with 12 bases between the two germline ends. CDR3 length equals 16 residues. The CDR3 bases are TGTGCCACCAGCAGTTCGCGCGCGGACTCCTACAATGAGCAGTTCTTC. It translates to CATSSSRADSYNEQFF.

The chain combines TRBV19 with TRBJ2-7; 7 bases align to TRBD1. V trimming: 4 bases; J trimming: 2 bases; junction bases outside the gene matches: 5. The CDR3 has 14 residues. The germline CDR1 and CDR2 sequences are LNHDA and SQIVND (reference sequence). The CDR3 DNA sequence: TGTGCCAGTAGTAACCGGGACAGAGCCTACGAGCAGTACTTC. It specifies CASSNRDRAYEQYF.

This clonotype was detected a few times. The chain employs TRBV5-1 and TRBJ1-1; maybe TRBD1 (5 bases). The CDR3 spans 13 residues. The germline V gene has CDR1 SGHRS and CDR2 YFSETQ. The germline V and J ends were trimmed by 7 bases and 5 bases, with 15 bases remaining between them. The CDR3: CASRLMGGTEAFF. The CDR3 DNA is TGCGCCAGCCGACTTATGGGGGGAACTGAAGCTTTCTTT.